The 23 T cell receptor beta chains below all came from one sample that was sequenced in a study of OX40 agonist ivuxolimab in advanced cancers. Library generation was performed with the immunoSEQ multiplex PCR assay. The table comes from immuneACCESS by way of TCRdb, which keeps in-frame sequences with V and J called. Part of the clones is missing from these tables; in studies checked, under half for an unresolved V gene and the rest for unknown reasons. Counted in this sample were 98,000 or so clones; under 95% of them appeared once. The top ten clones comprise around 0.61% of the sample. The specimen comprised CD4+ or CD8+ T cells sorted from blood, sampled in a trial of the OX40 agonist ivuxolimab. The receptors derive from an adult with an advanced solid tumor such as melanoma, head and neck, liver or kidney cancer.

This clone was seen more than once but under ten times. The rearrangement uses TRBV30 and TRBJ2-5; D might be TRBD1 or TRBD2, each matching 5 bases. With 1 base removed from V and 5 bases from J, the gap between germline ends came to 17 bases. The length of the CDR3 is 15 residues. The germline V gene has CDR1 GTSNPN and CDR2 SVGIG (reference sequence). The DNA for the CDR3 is TGTGCCTGGAGTGGAGAGGGACGCCCCGCGGAGACCCAGTACTTC. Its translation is CAWSGEGRPAETQYF.

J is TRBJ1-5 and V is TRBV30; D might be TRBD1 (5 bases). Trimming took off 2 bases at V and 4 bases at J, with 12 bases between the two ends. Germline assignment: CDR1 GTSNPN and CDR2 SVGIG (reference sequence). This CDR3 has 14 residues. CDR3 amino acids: CAWSMTQGNQPQHF. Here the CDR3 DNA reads TGTGCCTGGAGTATGACGCAGGGAAATCAGCCCCAGCATTTT.

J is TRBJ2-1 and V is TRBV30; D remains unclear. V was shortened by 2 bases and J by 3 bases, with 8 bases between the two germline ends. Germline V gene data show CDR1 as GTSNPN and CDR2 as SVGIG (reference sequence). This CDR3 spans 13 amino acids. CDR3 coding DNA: TGTGCCTGGAGTAGCACATTCTACAATGAGCAGTTCTTC. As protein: CAWSSTFYNEQFF.

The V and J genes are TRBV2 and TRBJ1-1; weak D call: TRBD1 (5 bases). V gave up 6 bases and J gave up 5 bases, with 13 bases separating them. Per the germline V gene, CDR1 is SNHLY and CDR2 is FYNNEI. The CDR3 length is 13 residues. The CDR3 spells CASRGPLGTEAFF. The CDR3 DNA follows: TGTGCCAGCAGGGGACCCTTGGGGACTGAAGCTTTCTTT.

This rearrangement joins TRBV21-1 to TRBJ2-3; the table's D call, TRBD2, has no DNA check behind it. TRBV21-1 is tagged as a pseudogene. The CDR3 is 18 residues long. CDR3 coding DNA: TGTGCCAGCACCCGGAGGGGGGCCCGGGGGGGAACCACAGATACGCAGTATTTT. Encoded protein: CASTRRGARGGTTDTQYF.

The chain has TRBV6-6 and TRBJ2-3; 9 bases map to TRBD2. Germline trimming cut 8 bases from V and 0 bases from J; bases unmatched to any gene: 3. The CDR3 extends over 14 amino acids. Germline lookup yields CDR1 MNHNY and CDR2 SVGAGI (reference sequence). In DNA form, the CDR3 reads TGTGCCAGCCCCACTAGCGGGAGCACAGATACGCAGTATTTT. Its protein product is CASPTSGSTDTQYF.

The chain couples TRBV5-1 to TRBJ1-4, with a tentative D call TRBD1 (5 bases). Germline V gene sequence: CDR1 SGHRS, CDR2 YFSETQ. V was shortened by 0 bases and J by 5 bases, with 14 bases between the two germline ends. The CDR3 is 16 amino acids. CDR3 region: CASSLEGTARNEKLFF. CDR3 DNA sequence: TGCGCCAGCAGCTTGGAGGGGACGGCCAGGAATGAAAAACTGTTTTTT.

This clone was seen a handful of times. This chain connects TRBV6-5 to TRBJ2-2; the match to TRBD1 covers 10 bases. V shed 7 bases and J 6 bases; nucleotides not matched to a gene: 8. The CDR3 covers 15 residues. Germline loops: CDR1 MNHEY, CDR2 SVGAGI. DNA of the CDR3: TGTGCCAGCACCGACAGGGGGCCGGGGGCCGGGGAGCTGTTTTTT. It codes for CASTDRGPGAGELFF.

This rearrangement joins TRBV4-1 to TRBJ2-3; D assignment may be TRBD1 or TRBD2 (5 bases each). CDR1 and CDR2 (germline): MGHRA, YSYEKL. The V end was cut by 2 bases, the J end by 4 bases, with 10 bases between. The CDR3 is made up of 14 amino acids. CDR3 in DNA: TGCGCCAGCAGCCAACAGTCGGGGCCAGATACGCAGTATTTT. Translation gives CASSQQSGPDTQYF.

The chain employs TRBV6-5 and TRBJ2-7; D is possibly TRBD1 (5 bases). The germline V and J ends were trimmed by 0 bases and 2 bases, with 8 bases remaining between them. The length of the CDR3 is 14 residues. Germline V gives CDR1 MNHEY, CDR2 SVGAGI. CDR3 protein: CASSYSEQAYEQYF. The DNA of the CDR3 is TGTGCCAGCAGTTACTCTGAACAGGCCTACGAGCAGTACTTC.

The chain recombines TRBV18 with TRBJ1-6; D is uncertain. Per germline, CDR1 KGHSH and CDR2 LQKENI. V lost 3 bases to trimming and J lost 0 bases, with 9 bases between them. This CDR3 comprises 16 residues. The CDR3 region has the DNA TGTGCCAGCTCACCTGTCGTTAGCTCCTATAATTCACCCCTCCACTTT. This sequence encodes CASSPVVSSYNSPLHF.

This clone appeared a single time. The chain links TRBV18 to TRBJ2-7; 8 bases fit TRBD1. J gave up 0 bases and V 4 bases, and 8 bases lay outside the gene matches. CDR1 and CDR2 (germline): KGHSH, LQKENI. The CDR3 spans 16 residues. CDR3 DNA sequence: TGTGCCAGCTCACAACAACAGGGGGGCCTCTCCTACGAGCAGTACTTC. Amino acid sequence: CASSQQQGGLSYEQYF.

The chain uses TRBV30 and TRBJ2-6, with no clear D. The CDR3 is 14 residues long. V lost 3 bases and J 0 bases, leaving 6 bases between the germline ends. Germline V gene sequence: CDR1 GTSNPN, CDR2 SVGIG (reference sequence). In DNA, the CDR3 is TGTGCCTGGAGGTTTGGCTCTGGGGCCAACGTCCTGACTTTC. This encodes CAWRFGSGANVLTF.

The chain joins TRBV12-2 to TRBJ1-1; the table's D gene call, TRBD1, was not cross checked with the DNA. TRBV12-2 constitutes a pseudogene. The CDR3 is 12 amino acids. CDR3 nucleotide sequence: TGTGCAAGTCGCCCAGGGGGGACTGAAGCTTTCTTT. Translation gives CASRPGGTEAFF.

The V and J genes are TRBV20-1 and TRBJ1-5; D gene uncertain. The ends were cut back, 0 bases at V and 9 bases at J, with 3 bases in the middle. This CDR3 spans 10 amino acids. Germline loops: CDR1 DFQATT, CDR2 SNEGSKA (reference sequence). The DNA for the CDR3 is TGCAGTGCTAGAGATAGGCCCCAGCATTTT. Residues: CSARDRPQHF.

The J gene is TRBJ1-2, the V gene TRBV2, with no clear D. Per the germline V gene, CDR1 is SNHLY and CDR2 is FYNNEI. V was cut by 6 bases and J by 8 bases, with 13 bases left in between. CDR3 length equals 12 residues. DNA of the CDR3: TGTGCCAGCAGGGAGGGCGGACGGGGCTACACCTTC. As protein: CASREGGRGYTF.

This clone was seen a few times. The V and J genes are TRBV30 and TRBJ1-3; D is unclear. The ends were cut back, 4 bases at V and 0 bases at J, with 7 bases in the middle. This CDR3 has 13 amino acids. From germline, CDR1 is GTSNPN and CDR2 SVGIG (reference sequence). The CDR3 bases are TGTGCCTGGAATGACGGCTCTGGAAACACCATATATTTT. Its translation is CAWNDGSGNTIYF.

The chain's CDR3 is CAWSLGPRGGSGEKLFF. As DNA, the CDR3 is TGTGCCTGGAGCTTAGGCCCACGAGGAGGGTCGGGTGAAAAACTGTTTTTT. This chain connects TRBV30 to TRBJ1-4; D ambiguous. Germline lookup yields CDR1 GTSNPN and CDR2 SVGIG (reference sequence). This CDR3 contains 17 residues. V lost 3 bases, J lost 7 bases, and 24 bases lay in between.

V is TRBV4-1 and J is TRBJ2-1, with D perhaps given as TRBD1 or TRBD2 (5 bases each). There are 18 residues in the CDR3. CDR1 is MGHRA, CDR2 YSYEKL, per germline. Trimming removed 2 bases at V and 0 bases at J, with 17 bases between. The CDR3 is CASSQYPGPGSSYNEQFF. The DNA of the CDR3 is TGCGCCAGCAGCCAATACCCGGGGCCCGGAAGCTCCTACAATGAGCAGTTCTTC.

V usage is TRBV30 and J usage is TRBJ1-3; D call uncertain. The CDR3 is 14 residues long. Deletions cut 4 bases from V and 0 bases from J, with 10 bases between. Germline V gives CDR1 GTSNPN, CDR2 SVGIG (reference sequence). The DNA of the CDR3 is TGTGCCTGGACTGTAGATGACTCTGGAAACACCATATATTTT. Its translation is CAWTVDDSGNTIYF.

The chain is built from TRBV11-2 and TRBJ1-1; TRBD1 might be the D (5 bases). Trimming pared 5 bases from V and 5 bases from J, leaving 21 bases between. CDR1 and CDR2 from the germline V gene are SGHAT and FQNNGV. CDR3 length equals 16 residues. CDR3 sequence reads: CASSLPAGGSSTEAFF. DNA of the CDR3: TGTGCCAGCAGCCTCCCCGCCGGGGGATCCTCAACTGAAGCTTTCTTT.

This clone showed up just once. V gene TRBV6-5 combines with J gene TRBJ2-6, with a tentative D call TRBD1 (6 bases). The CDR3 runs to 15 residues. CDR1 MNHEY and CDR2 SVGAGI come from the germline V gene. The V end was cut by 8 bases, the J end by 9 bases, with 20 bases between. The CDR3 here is CASSPGENRGNVLTF. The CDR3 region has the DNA TGTGCCAGCTCCCCAGGGGAGAATAGAGGCAACGTCCTGACTTTC.

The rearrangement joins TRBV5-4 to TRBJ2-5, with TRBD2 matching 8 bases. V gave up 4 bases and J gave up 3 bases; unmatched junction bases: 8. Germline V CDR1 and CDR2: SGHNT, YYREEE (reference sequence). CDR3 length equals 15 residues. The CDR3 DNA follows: TGTGCCAGCAGCGGAAGCGGGAGTAGGGAAGAGACCCAGTACTTC. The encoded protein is CASSGSGSREETQYF.